The 5 T cell receptor beta chains below were found in one sample sequenced in a study of T cell responses to AZD1222 COVID-19 vaccine (TCRdb year 2021). Library preparation was by the immunoSEQ multiplex PCR assay. TCRdb limited this immuneACCESS table to in-frame rearrangements with V and J called. A share of clones is missing; checked studies link under half to unresolved V genes, and the rest is unexplained. In this sample the table shows under 130,000 clones, more than 75% of which occur a single time. 9% to 9.5% of the sample goes to the ten largest clones. The meaning of the sample's time point label: baseline before first vaccination. The material sequenced was peripheral blood, taken on day 0 of AZD1222 vaccination. The receptors shown here come from an adult in good health.

The gene calls are TRBV6-2 or TRBV6-3 and TRBJ2-7; TRBD1 agrees at 9 bases. The ends lost 5 bases at V and 6 bases at J; junction bases unmatched: 5. Germline-derived CDR1 and CDR2 are MNHEY and SVGEGT. The CDR3 has 13 amino acids. The CDR3 DNA is TGTGCCAGCAGTGGGGACAGGGAGCGCGAGCAGTACTTC. Protein sequence: CASSGDREREQYF.

The chain joins TRBV6-2 or TRBV6-3 to TRBJ1-1; D call uncertain. Trimming took 2 bases from V and 0 from J, leaving 7 bases between them. The CDR3 runs to 14 residues. CDR1 and CDR2 from the germline V gene are MNHEY and SVGEGT. The chain's CDR3 is CASSYGQLNTEAFF. CDR3 in DNA: TGTGCCAGCAGTTACGGTCAACTGAACACTGAAGCTTTCTTT.

CDR3 nucleotides: TGTGCCAGCAGCCAGACTAGCGTTAGCACAGATACGCAGTATTTT. Protein product: CASSQTSVSTDTQYF. This chain connects TRBV27 to TRBJ2-3; TRBD2 agrees at 8 bases. The CDR3 runs 15 residues. Germline-derived CDR1 and CDR2 are MNHEY and SMNVEV (reference sequence). V dropped 6 bases and J dropped 0; count of bases not matched to a gene: 5.

The rearrangement uses TRBV7-8 and TRBJ1-2; D is unclear. CDR3 size: 16 residues. The V gene's germline CDR1 is SGHVS and CDR2 FQNEAQ. V was pared by 6 bases and J by 8 bases, with 25 bases between. The CDR3 spells CASRPLRESGIRGYTF. DNA of the CDR3: TGTGCCAGCAGACCCCTCCGGGAGTCCGGGATACGAGGCTACACCTTC.

This clone was observed a single time. This sequence joins TRBV24-1 and TRBJ2-7, with 9 positions matching TRBD2. This CDR3 spans 17 amino acids. Germline trimming cut 3 bases from V and 4 bases from J; bases unmatched to any gene: 12. Germline V lookup: CDR1 KGHDR, CDR2 SFDVKD. Written as DNA, the CDR3 is TGTGCCACCAGTGATCCCGTCCCCGGCGGGAGGGCTTACGAGCAGTACTTC. Translation gives CATSDPVPGGRAYEQYF.